This T cell receptor beta chain was observed in a study of OX40 agonist ivuxolimab in advanced cancers. For context, the study as a whole: Ivuxolimab, which targeted the costimulatory receptor OX40 (CD134), was an agonistic, fully human IgG2 monoclonal antibody. Intravenous ivuxolimab was administered to patients every 2 weeks at six dose levels: 0.01, 0.1, 0.3, 1.5, 3 and 10 mg/kg. Of the approximately 54 dose-escalation patients, hepatocellular carcinoma was present in approximately 20, melanoma in around 15, renal cell carcinoma in 9 and head and neck cancer in 9. The dose-escalation cohort was over 70% male with a mean age of about 58 years, ranging from about 23 to 85. Prior anti-PD-1, anti-PD-L1 or anti-CTLA-4 therapy was permitted, and 30% to 45% of dose-escalation patients had received checkpoint inhibitors. Partial responses occurred in three dose-escalation patients, of whom one had hepatocellular carcinoma and two had cutaneous melanoma. The point of sequencing TCRbeta in the periphery was to test whether ivuxolimab changed TCR sequence diversity and drove clonal T-cell expansion. The paper describes the monotherapy dose-escalation part (N ≈ 52 patients) of the phase I trial of ivuxolimab.

CDR1 SEHNR and CDR2 FQNEAQ are derived from the germline V gene (reference sequence). V and J are trimmed by 1 base and 4 bases, and the gene matches miss 8 bases of the junction. CDR3 length: 16 amino acids, cysteine to phenylalanine. CDR3 DNA only is kept here, 48 bases in frame from base 1. Genomic DNA was isolated from the sorted cells so that the TCRbeta CDR3 region could be sequenced. The immunoSEQ Assay was used to sequence the TCRbeta CDR3 regions. Held by TCRdb, this immuneACCESS table contains in-frame sequences only and omits some clones. Under half of the omission traces to an unresolved V gene where checked; the cause of the rest is unknown. This sample has 70,000 or so clones in its table, and over 80% of those were observed once. Together, the top ten hold around 0.73% of the sample. Patients with autoimmune disease history or receiving systemic immunosuppression were excluded from the trial. Peripheral blood for TCR sequencing was collected from all dose cohorts at baseline, on cycle 4 day 1, and on cycle 7 day 1. The samples were drawn from a first-in-human, open-label, multicenter phase I dose-escalation trial of ivuxolimab. Adults with locally advanced or metastatic melanoma, renal cell, hepatocellular, or head and neck squamous cell carcinoma were enrolled in the trial. Before TCR sequencing, CD4+ T cells and CD8+ T cells were sorted from peripheral blood as separate populations.

The investigation overall reported the following: The antigen specificity of the peripheral T cells that underwent clonal expansion was not determined. Low levels of normalized T-cell clonal expansion were also seen in some patients who did not respond. Clonal expansion of both CD4+ and CD8+ blood T cells was observed from baseline to week 6 at doses 0.1 to 3.0 mg/kg. On average, CD8+ T cells showed more expanded clones than CD4+ T cells after ivuxolimab. In the 0.1-3.0 mg/kg groups, partial responders were among the patients with the lowest normalized peripheral clonal expansion, particularly in CD8+ T cells.

For this clone: The target of this receptor is not known. No quality values exist for individual bases; no much larger clone is one base distant.

The sequenced sample was CD4+ or CD8+ T cells sorted from blood, obtained in a trial of the OX40 agonist ivuxolimab. The chain joins TRBV7-9 to TRBJ2-7, and TRBD1 matches 9 of the central bases. The clonotype comes from an adult with an advanced solid tumor such as melanoma, head and neck, liver or kidney cancer. The CDR3 sequence is CASSLVYRTGAYEQYF. The DNA sequence is given as TGTGCCAGCAGCTTAGTTTACAGGACAGGGGCTTACGAGCAGTACTTC. Outside the CDR3, residues come from the reference TRBV7-9 and TRBJ2-7 proteins, so the full variable domain is: DTGVSQNPRHKITKRGQNVTFRCDPISEHNRLYWYRQTLGQGPEFLTYFQNEAQLEKSRLLSDRFSAERPKGSFSTLEIQRTEQGDSAMYLCASSLVYRTGAYEQYFGPGTRLTVT.